The 21 T cell receptor beta chains below were found in one sample sequenced in a study of control samples from healthy donors and cancer patients. Libraries were prepared by immunoSEQ multiplex PCR; TCRdb keeps only in-frame clonotypes and omits some of them. The table lists 100,000 to 150,000 clones, over 75% of them singletons, with roughly 2% in the top ten. Specimen: blood. The source of these receptors is a man younger than 35 in good health.

The chain carries TRBV6-2 or TRBV6-3 and TRBJ1-1; D is ambiguous. CDR1 MNHEY and CDR2 SVGEGT come from the germline V gene. The V and J ends lost 5 bases and 1 base respectively, with 8 bases between them. The CDR3 contains 13 residues. Written as DNA, the CDR3 is TGTGCCAGCAGTGCCCGGGGGAACACTGAAGCTTTCTTT. This encodes CASSARGNTEAFF.

The chain is built from TRBV6-4 and TRBJ2-1, with D possibly matching TRBD2 (5 bases). There are 15 residues in the CDR3. Between the trimmed V and J ends, which lost 0 bases and 7 bases, there was a span of 13 bases. Germline-derived CDR1 and CDR2 are MRHNA and SNTAGT. The CDR3 region is CASSDSAAAANEQFF. CDR3 DNA: TGTGCCAGCAGTGACTCAGCGGCGGCGGCGAATGAGCAGTTCTTC.

The chain links TRBV15 to TRBJ1-5, with a possible D match to TRBD1 (5 bases). CDR3 length: 19 residues. Trimming removed 0 bases from V and 0 bases from J, with 18 bases in between. Germline CDR1 LNHNV, CDR2 YYDKDF (reference sequence). In nucleotides, the CDR3 is TGTGCCACCAGCAGAGATTCCGTTTTTGAGGACATTAGCAATCAGCCCCAGCATTTT. Its protein product is CATSRDSVFEDISNQPQHF.

This chain joins TRBV2 and TRBJ1-2, with D unclear. The CDR3 contains 11 residues. Trimming pared 8 bases from V and 7 bases from J, leaving 11 bases between. CDR1 and CDR2 from the germline V gene are SNHLY and FYNNEI. Written as DNA, the CDR3 is TGTGCCAGCGGTGGGTGGGGTGGCTACACCTTC. This codes for CASGGWGGYTF.

The chain links TRBV6-5 to TRBJ1-4, with 7 positions matching TRBD1. J gave up 5 bases and V 6 bases, and 6 bases lay outside the gene matches. CDR1 and CDR2 (germline): MNHEY, SVGAGI. The CDR3 is 14 amino acids. CDR3 amino acids: CASRKTGMNEKLFF. The CDR3 DNA sequence: TGTGCCAGCAGGAAGACAGGGATGAATGAAAAACTGTTTTTT.

As DNA, the CDR3 is TGTGCCAGCAGCCCATGGACACCGAACACTGAAGCTTTCTTT. This gives the protein CASSPWTPNTEAFF. The J gene is TRBJ1-1, the V gene TRBV7-2; perhaps TRBD1 as D (5 bases). Trimming pared 5 bases from V and 1 base from J, leaving 11 bases between. Germline V gives CDR1 SGHTA, CDR2 FQGNSA. This CDR3 is built from 14 residues.

The chain combines TRBV30 with TRBJ2-2; no firm D call. This CDR3 is built from 14 residues. Germline V gives CDR1 GTSNPN, CDR2 SVGIG (reference sequence). The V end was cut by 4 bases, the J end by 5 bases, with 14 bases between. This CDR3 reads CAWMSIDWTGELFF. In DNA, the CDR3 is TGTGCCTGGATGTCAATCGATTGGACCGGGGAGCTGTTTTTT.

This clone showed up just a few times. The CDR3 spells CASKADSNQPQHF. The CDR3 nucleotides read TGTGCCAGCAAGGCAGATAGCAATCAGCCCCAGCATTTT. The rearrangement uses TRBV2 and TRBJ1-5, with D uncertain. This CDR3 has 13 residues. The germline CDR1 and CDR2 sequences are SNHLY and FYNNEI. The V gene lost 7 bases and the J gene lost 0 bases, with 7 bases spanning the gap.

The V gene is TRBV2, the J gene TRBJ1-5; 8 bases line up with TRBD1. From germline, CDR1 is SNHLY and CDR2 FYNNEI. Germline trimming cut 7 bases from V and 3 bases from J; bases unmatched to any gene: 5. This CDR3 comprises 14 residues. The CDR3 here is CASKDRDANQPQHF. The DNA for the CDR3 is TGTGCCAGCAAGGACAGGGACGCCAATCAGCCCCAGCATTTT.

The rearrangement joins TRBV18 to TRBJ2-3; D is undetermined. The CDR3 totals 11 residues. Germline V gene sequence: CDR1 KGHSH, CDR2 LQKENI. V lost 4 bases and J lost 6, with 5 bases in between. The CDR3 region has the DNA TGTGCCAGCTCACAAGAGGATACGCAGTATTTT. Translating it yields CASSQEDTQYF.

This clone was recorded once. The J gene is TRBJ1-2, the V gene TRBV11-2; no definite D call. Trimming took off 6 bases at V and 7 bases at J, with 15 bases between the two ends. This CDR3 region has 13 residues. In germline, CDR1 is SGHAT, CDR2 FQNNGV. The CDR3 spells CASSSMTVAGYTF. In nucleotides, the CDR3 is TGTGCCAGCAGTTCGATGACGGTGGCTGGCTACACCTTC.

The chain links TRBV25-1 to TRBJ1-2; D might be TRBD1 (5 bases). This CDR3 region has 15 residues. CDR1 is MGHDK and CDR2 is SYGVNS in the germline V gene. V was trimmed by 4 bases and J by 6 bases, leaving 18 bases between them. CDR3 in DNA: TGTGCCAGCAGTGTAGAGGGACCGCAGTTGGATGGCTACACCTTC. Its protein is CASSVEGPQLDGYTF.

The V and J genes are TRBV7-2 and TRBJ2-6; D may be TRBD1 (6 bases). Deletions cut 5 bases from V and 3 bases from J, with 14 bases between. CDR3 length: 16 residues. Per germline, CDR1 SGHTA and CDR2 FQGNSA. The CDR3, as DNA: TGTGCCAGCAGCCCCCCCAGGGGTCTTGGGGCCAACGTCCTGACTTTC. Its protein is CASSPPRGLGANVLTF.

The rearrangement links TRBV2 to TRBJ1-1; possible D gene TRBD1, 5 bases. CDR3 size: 15 residues. V lost 0 bases and J 3 bases, leaving 11 bases between the germline ends. Per germline, CDR1 SNHLY and CDR2 FYNNEI. CDR3 protein: CASSEALRGDTEAFF. The CDR3, as DNA: TGTGCCAGCAGTGAAGCGCTGAGGGGAGACACTGAAGCTTTCTTT.

The chain carries TRBV5-6 and TRBJ1-6; D remains unclear. V shed 3 bases and J shed 10 bases, with 23 bases lying between them. The CDR3 covers 17 residues. In germline, CDR1 is SGHDT, CDR2 YYEEEE. CDR3 sequence: CASSSASGSGFRSPLHF. CDR3 coding DNA: TGTGCCAGCAGCTCCGCCAGTGGGTCAGGTTTTCGGTCACCCCTCCACTTT.

The V call is TRBV2, the J call TRBJ1-1; D gene uncertain. Germline CDR1 reads SNHLY; CDR2 reads FYNNEI. V shed 2 bases and J shed 3 bases, with 4 bases lying between them. The CDR3 runs to 12 residues. The CDR3 DNA is TGTGCCAGCAGTGAAATCTACACTGAAGCTTTCTTT. Encoded protein: CASSEIYTEAFF.

The V call is TRBV7-3, the J call TRBJ1-2; possibly TRBD1 for D (6 bases). CDR1 is SGHTA, CDR2 FQGTGA, per germline. Trimming shortened V by 5 bases and J by 3 bases, and 13 bases separated the two germline ends. The CDR3 contains 14 residues. This CDR3 reads CASSPQGSDYGYTF. CDR3 sequence (DNA): TGTGCCAGCAGCCCACAGGGCTCCGACTATGGCTACACCTTC.

The genes are TRBV5-1 and TRBJ2-5; D tentatively reads TRBD1 or TRBD2 (5 bases each). The germline CDR1 and CDR2 sequences are SGHRS and YFSETQ. This CDR3 has 14 amino acids. V was clipped by 4 bases and J by 4 bases, with 14 bases between them. The DNA for the CDR3 is TGCGCCAGCAGCCAGGGACCCTCGGGAGAGACCCAGTACTTC. It yields the protein CASSQGPSGETQYF.

The chain carries TRBV19 and TRBJ2-7; perhaps TRBD1 as D (6 bases). With 5 bases removed from V and 1 base from J, the gap between germline ends came to 9 bases. The CDR3 sequence is 13 residues long. Germline V CDR1 and CDR2: LNHDA, SQIVND (reference sequence). CDR3 sequence reads: CASSADSSYEQYF. The CDR3 nucleotides read TGTGCCAGTAGTGCGGACAGTTCCTACGAGCAGTACTTC.

This rearrangement joins TRBV18 to TRBJ2-2; 8 bases line up with TRBD2. The CDR3 length is 15 residues. Losses at the gene ends were 2 bases for V and 7 bases for J; bases not matched to a gene: 6. The germline CDR1 and CDR2 sequences are KGHSH and LQKENI. CDR3 region: CASSPYSGSFGELFF. The CDR3 coding sequence is TGTGCCAGCTCACCATACAGCGGGAGCTTCGGGGAGCTGTTTTTT.

The chain combines TRBV6-2 or TRBV6-3 with TRBJ1-2, with a weak D call TRBD1 (5 bases). CDR1 is MNHEY and CDR2 is SVGEGT in the germline V gene. Trimming took 0 bases from V and 8 from J, leaving 13 bases between them. The CDR3 extends over 14 amino acids. The CDR3 protein is CASSYSNRWKGYTF. The DNA of the CDR3 is TGTGCCAGCAGTTACTCGAACAGGTGGAAAGGCTACACCTTC.